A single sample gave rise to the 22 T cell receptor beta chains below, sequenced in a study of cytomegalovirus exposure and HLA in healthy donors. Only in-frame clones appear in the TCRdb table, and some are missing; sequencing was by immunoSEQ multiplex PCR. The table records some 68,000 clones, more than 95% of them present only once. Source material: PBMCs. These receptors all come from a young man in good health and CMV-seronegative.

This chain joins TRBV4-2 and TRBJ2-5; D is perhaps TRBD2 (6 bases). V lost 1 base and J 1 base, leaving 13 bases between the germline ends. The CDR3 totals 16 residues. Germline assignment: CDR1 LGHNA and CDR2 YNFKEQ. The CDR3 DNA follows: TGTGCCAGCAGCCAAGGGTCAGCTAGCGCCCAAGAGACCCAGTACTTC. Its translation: CASSQGSASAQETQYF.

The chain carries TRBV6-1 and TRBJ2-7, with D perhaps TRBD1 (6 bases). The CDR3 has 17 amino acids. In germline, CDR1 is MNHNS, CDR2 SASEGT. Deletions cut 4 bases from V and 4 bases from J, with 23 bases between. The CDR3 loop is CASSVPKPTGRRYEQYF. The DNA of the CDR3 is TGTGCCAGCAGTGTACCAAAGCCGACAGGTAGGAGGTACGAGCAGTACTTC.

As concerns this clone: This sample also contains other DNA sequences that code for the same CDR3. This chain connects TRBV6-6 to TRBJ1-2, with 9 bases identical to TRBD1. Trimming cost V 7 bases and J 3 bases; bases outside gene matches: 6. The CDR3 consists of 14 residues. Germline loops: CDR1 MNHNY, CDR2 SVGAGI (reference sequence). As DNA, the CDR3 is TGTGCCAGCACCCTAGGACAGGGGTACTATGGCTACACCTTC. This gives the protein CASTLGQGYYGYTF.

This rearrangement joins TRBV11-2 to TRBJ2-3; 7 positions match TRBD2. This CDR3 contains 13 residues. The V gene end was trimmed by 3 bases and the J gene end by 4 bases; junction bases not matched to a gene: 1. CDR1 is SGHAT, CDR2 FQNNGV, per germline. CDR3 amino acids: CASSFGGADTQYF. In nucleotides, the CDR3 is TGTGCCAGCAGCTTTGGGGGGGCAGATACGCAGTATTTT.

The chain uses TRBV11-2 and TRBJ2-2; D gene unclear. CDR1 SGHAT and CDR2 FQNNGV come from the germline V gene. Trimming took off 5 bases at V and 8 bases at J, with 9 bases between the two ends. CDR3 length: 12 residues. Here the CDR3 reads CASSHLKGELFF. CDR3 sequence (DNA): TGTGCCAGCAGCCACTTAAAGGGGGAGCTGTTTTTT.

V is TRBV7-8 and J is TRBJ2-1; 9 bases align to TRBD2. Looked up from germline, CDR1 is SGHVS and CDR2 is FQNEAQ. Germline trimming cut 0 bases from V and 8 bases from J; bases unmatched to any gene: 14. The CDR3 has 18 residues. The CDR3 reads CASSLATTPAGGSDEQFF. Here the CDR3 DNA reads TGTGCCAGCAGCTTAGCAACCACCCCAGCGGGAGGTTCCGATGAGCAGTTCTTC.

The CDR3 here is CASSLLQNEQYF. CDR3 bases: TGTGCCAGCAGCTTGTTACAGAACGAGCAGTACTTC. V is TRBV5-4 and J is TRBJ2-7; D is undetermined. Per the germline V gene, CDR1 is SGHNT and CDR2 is YYREEE (reference sequence). The CDR3 is 12 residues long. Trimming took 1 base from V and 5 from J, leaving 7 bases between them.

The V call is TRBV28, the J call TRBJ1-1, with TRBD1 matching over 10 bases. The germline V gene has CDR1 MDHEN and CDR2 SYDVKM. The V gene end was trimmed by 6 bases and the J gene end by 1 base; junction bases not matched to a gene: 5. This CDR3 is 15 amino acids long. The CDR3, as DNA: TGTGCCAGCAGCCGACAGGGGGCGCCGAACACTGAAGCTTTCTTT. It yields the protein CASSRQGAPNTEAFF.

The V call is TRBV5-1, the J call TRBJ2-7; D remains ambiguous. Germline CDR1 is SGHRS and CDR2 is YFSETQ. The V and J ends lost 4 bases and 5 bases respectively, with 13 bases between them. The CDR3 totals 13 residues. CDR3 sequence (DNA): TGCGCCAGCAGCCGTGAGTCCCGAGACGAGCAGTACTTC. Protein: CASSRESRDEQYF.

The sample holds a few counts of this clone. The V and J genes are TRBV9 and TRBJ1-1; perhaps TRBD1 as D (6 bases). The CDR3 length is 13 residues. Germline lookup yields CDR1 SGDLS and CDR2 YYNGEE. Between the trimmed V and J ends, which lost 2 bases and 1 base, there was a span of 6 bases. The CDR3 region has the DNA TGTGCCAGCAGCGTGACAGGGAACACTGAAGCTTTCTTT. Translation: CASSVTGNTEAFF.

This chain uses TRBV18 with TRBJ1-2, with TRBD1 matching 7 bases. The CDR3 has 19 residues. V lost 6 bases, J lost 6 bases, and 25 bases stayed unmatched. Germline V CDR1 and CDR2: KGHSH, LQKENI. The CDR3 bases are TGTGCCAGCTCGAAAGAGGTCGGACAGGAAACCTATGGGCGTCATGGCTACACCTTC. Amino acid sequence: CASSKEVGQETYGRHGYTF.

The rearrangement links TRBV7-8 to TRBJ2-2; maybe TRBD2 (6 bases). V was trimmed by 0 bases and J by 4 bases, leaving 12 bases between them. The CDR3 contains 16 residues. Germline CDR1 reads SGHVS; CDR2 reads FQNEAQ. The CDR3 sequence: CASSLATGVGTGELFF. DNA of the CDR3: TGTGCCAGCAGCTTAGCAACGGGAGTGGGCACCGGGGAGCTGTTTTTT.

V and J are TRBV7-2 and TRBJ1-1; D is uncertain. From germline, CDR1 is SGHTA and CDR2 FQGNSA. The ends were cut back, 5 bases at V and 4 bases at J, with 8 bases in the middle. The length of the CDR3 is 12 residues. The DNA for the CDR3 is TGTGCCAGCAGCCTTCGGGGCACTGAAGCTTTCTTT. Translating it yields CASSLRGTEAFF.

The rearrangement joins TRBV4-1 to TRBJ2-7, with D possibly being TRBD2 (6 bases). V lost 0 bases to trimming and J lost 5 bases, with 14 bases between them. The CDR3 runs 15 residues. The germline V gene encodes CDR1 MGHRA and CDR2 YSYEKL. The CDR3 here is CASSQDRSGFNEQYF. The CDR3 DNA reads TGCGCCAGCAGCCAAGATAGGAGCGGGTTCAACGAGCAGTACTTC.

This CDR3 is CASSLGGIGMNTEAFF. CDR3 bases: TGTGCCAGCAGCCTGGGGGGTATAGGAATGAACACTGAAGCTTTCTTT. The genes are TRBV7-3 and TRBJ1-1, with a weak D call TRBD1 (5 bases). From germline, CDR1 is SGHTA and CDR2 FQGTGA. V lost 5 bases, J lost 0 bases, and 16 bases lay in between. The CDR3 spans 16 residues.

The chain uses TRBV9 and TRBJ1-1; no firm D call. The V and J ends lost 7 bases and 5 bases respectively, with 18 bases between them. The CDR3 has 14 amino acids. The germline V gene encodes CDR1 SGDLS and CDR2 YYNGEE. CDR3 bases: TGTGCCAGCTCCTCTGGGAGACTGGGGACTGAAGCTTTCTTT. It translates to CASSSGRLGTEAFF. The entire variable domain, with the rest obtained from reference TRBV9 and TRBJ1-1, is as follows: DSGVTQTPKHLITATGQRVTLRCSPRSGDLSVYWYQQSLDQGLQFLIQYYNGEERAKGNILERFSAQQFPDLHSELNLSSLELGDSALYFCASSSGRLGTEAFFGQGTRLTVV.

The CDR3 nucleotides are TGTGCCACCCTGGGGGCGGGCACTGAAGCTTTCTTT. Translated: CATLGAGTEAFF. This sequence joins TRBV6-1 and TRBJ1-1, with D perhaps TRBD1 (6 bases). The germline V gene has CDR1 MNHNS and CDR2 SASEGT. The CDR3 totals 12 residues. V dropped 10 bases and J dropped 4 bases, with 13 bases sitting between them.

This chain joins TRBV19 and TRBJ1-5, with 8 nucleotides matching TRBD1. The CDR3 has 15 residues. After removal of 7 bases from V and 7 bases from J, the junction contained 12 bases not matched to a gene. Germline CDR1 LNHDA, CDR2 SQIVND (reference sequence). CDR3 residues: CASNLVGQGGQPQHF. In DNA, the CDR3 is TGTGCCAGTAACCTGGTTGGACAGGGCGGCCAGCCCCAGCATTTT.

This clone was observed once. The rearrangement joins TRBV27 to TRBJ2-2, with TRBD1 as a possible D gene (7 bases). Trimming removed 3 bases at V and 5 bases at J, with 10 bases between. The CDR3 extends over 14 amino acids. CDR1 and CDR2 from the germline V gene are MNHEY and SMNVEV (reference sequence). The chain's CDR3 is CASSFPGGTGELFF. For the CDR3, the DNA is TGTGCCAGCAGTTTCCCAGGGGGGACCGGGGAGCTGTTTTTT.

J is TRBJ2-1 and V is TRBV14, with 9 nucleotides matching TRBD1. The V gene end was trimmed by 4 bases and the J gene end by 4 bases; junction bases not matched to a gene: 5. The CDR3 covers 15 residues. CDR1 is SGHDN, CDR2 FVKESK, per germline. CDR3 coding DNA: TGTGCCAGCAGCCGCCCGGGACAGGGATACAATGAGCAGTTCTTC. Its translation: CASSRPGQGYNEQFF.

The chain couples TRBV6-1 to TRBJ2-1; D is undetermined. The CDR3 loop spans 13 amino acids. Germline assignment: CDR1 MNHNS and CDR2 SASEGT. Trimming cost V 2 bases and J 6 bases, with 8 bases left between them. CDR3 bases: TGTGCCAGCAGTGAAAATTCGGTCAATGAGCAGTTCTTC. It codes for CASSENSVNEQFF.

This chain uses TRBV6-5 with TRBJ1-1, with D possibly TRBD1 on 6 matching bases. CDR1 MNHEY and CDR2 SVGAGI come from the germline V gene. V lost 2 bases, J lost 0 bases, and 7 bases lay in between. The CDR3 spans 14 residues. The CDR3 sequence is CASSYGGMNTEAFF. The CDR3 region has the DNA TGTGCCAGCAGTTACGGGGGCATGAACACTGAAGCTTTCTTT.